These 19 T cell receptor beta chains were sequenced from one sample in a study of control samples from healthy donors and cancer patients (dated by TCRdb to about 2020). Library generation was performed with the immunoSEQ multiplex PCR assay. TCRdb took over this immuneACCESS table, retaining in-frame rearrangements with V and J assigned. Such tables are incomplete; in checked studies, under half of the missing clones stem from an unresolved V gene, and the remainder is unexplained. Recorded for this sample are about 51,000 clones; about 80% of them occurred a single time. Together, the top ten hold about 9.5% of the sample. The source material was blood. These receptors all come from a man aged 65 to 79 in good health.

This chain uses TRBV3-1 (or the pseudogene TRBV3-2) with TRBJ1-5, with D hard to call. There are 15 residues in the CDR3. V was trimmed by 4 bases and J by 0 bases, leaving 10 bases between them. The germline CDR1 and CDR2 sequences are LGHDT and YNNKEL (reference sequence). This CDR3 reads CASSLGWNSNQPQHF. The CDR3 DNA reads TGTGCCAGCAGCCTCGGGTGGAATAGCAATCAGCCCCAGCATTTT.

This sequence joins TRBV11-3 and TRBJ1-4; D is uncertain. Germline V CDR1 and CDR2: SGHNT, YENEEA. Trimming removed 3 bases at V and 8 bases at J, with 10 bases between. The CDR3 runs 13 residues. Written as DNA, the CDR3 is TGTGCCAGCAGCTTGGGGAGCAGAGAAAAACTGTTTTTT. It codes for CASSLGSREKLFF.

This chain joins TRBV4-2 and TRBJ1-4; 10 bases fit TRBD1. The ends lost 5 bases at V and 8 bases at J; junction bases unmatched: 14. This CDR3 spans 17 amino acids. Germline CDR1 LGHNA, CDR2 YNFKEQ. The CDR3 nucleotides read TGTGCCAGCAGCAACGACAGGGGGCGCGGGGGAAGGGAAAAACTGTTTTTT. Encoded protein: CASSNDRGRGGREKLFF.

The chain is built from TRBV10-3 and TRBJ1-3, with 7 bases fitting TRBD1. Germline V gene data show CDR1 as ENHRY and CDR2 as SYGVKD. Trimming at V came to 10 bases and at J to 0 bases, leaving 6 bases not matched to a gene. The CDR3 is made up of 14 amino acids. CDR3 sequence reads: CATSGTDSGNTIYF. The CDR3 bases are TGTGCCACGAGCGGGACAGACTCTGGAAACACCATATATTTT.

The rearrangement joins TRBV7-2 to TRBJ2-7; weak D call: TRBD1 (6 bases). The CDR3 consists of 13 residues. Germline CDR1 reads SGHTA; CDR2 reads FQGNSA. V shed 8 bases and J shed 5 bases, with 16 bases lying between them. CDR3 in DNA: TGTGCCAGCGGAACAGGGATGAGGAACGAGCAGTACTTC. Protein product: CASGTGMRNEQYF.

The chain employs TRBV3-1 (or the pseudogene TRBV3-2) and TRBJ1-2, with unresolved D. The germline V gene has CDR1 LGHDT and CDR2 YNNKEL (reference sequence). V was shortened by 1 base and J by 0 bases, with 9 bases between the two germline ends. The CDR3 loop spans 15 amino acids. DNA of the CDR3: TGTGCCAGCAGCCAAGGTTTCGGGGCTAACTATGGCTACACCTTC. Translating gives CASSQGFGANYGYTF.

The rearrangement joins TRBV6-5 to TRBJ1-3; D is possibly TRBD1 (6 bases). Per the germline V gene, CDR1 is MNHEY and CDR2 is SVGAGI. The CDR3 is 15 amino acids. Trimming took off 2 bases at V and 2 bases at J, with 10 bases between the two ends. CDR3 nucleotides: TGTGCCAGCAGTTACAATGCAGGGGCTGGAAACACCATATATTTT. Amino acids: CASSYNAGAGNTIYF.

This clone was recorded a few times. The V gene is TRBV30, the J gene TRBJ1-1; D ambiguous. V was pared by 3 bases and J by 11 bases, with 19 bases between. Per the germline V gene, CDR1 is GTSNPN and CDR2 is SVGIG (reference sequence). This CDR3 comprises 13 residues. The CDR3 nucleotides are TGTGCCTGGAGGCCCCCCCTGAGGGTCGAGGCTTTCTTT. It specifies CAWRPPLRVEAFF.

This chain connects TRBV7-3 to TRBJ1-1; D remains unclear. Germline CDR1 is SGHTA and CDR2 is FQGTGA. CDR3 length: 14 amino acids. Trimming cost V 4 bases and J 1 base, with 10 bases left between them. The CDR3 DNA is TGTGCCAGCAGCTCCTCCCCTGGGAACACTGAAGCTTTCTTT. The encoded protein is CASSSSPGNTEAFF.

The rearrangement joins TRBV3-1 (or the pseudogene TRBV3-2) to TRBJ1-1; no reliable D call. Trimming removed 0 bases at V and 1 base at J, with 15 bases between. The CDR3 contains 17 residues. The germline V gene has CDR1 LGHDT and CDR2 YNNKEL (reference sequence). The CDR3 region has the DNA TGTGCCAGCAGCCAAGATAACTGGGGTCGCCCGAACACTGAAGCTTTCTTT. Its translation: CASSQDNWGRPNTEAFF.

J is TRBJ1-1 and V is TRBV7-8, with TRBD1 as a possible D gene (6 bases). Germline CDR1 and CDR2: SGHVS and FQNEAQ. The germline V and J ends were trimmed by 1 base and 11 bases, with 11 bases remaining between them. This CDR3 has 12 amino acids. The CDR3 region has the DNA TGTGCCAGCAGCTTAGAAGGGGGGACGGCTTTCTTT. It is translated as CASSLEGGTAFF.

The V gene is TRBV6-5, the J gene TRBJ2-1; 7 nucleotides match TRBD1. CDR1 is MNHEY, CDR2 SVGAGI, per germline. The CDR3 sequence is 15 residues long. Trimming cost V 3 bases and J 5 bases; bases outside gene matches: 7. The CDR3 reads CASSYWDSNNNEQFF. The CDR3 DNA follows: TGTGCCAGCAGTTATTGGGACAGTAATAACAATGAGCAGTTCTTC.

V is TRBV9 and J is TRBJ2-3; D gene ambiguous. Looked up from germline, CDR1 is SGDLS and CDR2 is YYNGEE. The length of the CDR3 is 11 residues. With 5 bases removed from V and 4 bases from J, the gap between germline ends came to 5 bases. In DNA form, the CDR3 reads TGTGCCAGCAGTCAGGCAGATACGCAGTATTTT. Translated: CASSQADTQYF.

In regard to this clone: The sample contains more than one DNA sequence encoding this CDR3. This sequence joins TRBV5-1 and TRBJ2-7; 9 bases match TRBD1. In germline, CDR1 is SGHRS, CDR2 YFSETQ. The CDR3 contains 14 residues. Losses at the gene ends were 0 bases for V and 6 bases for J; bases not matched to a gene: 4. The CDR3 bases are TGCGCCAGCAGCTTGGGACAGGGGGGTCGCGAGCAGTACTTC. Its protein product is CASSLGQGGREQYF.

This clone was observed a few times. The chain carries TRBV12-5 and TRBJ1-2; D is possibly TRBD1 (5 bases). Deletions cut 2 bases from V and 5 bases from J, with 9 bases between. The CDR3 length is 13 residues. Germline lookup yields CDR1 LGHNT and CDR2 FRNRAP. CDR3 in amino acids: CASGLQGYYGYTF. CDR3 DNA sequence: TGTGCTAGTGGTTTGCAGGGATATTATGGCTACACCTTC. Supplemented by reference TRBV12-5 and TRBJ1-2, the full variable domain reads DARVTQTPRHKVTEMGQEVTMRCQPILGHNTVFWYRQTMMQGLELLAYFRNRAPLDDSGMPKDRFSAEMPDATLATLKIQPSEPRDSAVYFCASGLQGYYGYTFGSGTRLTVV.

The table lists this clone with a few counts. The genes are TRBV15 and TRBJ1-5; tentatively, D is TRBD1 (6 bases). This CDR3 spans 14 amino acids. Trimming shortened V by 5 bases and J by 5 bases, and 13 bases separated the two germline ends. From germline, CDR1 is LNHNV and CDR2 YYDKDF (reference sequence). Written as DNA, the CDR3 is TGTGCCACCAGCTTACAGGGTCGGGATCAGCCCCAGCATTTT. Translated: CATSLQGRDQPQHF.

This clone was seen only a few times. CDR3: CASSLLLGSATQYF. Here the CDR3 DNA reads TGTGCCAGCAGCTTATTACTAGGGTCGGCTACGCAGTATTTT. The chain joins TRBV7-2 to TRBJ2-3; D might be TRBD2 (5 bases). The length of the CDR3 is 14 residues. Germline loops: CDR1 SGHTA, CDR2 FQGNSA. With 2 bases removed from V and 8 bases from J, the gap between germline ends came to 14 bases. The variable domain in full, completed from reference TRBV7-2 and TRBJ2-3, reads GAGVSQSPSNKVTEKGKDVELRCDPISGHTALYWYRQSLGQGLEFLIYFQGNSAPDKSGLPSDRFSAERTGGSVSTLTIQRTQQEDSAVYLCASSLLLGSATQYFGPGTRLTVL.

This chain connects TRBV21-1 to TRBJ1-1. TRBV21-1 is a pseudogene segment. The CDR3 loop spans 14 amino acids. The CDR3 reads CASSPRAPNTEAFF. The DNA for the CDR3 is TGTGCCAGCAGCCCACGGGCCCCGAACACTGAAGCTTTCTTT.

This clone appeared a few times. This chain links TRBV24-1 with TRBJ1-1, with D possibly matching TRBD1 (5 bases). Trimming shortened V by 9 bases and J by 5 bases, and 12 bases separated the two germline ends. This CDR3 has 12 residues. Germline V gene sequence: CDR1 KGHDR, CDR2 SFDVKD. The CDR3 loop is CATSTGGTEAFF. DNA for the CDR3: TGTGCCACCTCTACTGGGGGGACTGAAGCTTTCTTT.